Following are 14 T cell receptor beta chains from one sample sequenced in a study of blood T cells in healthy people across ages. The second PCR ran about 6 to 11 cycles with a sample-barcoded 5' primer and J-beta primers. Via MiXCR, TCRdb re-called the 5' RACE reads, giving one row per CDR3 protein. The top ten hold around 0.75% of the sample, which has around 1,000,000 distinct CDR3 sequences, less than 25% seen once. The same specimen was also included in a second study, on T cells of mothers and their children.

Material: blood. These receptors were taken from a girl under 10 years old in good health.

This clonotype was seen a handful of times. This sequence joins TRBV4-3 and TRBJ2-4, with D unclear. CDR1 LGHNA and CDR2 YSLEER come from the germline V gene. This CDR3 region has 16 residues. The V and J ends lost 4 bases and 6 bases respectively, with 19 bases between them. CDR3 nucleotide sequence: TGCGCCAGCAGCCCACGGGCCCGAGAAACGGGAAACATTCAGTACTTC. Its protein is CASSPRARETGNIQYF.

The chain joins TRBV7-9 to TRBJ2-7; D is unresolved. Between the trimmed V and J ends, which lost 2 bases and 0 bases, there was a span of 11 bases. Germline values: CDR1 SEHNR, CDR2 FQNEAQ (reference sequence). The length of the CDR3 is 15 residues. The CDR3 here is CASSLHPLSSYEQYF. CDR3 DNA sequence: TGTGCCAGCAGCTTACACCCCTTGAGCTCCTACGAGCAGTACTTC.

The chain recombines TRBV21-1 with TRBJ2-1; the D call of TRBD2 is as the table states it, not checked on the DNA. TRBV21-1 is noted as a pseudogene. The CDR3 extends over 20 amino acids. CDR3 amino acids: CASSPRTSGRTNDSYNEQFF. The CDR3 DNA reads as TGTGCCAGCAGCCCCCGTACTAGCGGGAGGACCAATGACTCCTACAATGAGCAGTTCTTC.

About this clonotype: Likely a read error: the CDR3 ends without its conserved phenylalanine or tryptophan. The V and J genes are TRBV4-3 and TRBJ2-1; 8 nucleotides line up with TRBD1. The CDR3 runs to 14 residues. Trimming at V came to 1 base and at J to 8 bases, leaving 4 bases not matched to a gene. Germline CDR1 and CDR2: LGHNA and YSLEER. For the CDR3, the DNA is TGCGCCAGCAGCCAAGGGAGGACAGGGTATGAGCAGTTCCTC. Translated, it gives CASSQGRTGYEQFL.

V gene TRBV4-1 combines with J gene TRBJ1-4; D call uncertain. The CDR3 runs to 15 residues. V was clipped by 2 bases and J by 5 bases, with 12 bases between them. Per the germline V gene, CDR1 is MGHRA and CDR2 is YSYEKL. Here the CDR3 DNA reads TGCGCCAGCAGCCAACCAAGACGGACGAATGAAAAACTGTTTTTT. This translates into CASSQPRRTNEKLFF.

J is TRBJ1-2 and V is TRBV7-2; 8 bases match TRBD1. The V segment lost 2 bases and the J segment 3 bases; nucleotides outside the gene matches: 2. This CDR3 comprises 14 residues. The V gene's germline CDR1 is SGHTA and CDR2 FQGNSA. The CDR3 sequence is CASSLIQGDYGYTF. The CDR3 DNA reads TGTGCCAGCAGCTTAATACAGGGGGACTATGGCTACACCTTC. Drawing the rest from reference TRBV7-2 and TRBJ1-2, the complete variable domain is GAGVSQSPSNKVTEKGKDVELRCDPISGHTALYWYRQSLGQGLEFLIYFQGNSAPDKSGLPSDRFSAERTGGSVSTLTIQRTQQEDSAVYLCASSLIQGDYGYTFGSGTRLTVV.

CDR3 residues: CATSGPGQVLWSSYNEQFF. DNA for the CDR3: TGTGCCACCAGTGGCCCGGGACAGGTACTATGGAGCTCCTACAATGAGCAGTTCTTC. The chain is built from TRBV24-1 and TRBJ2-1; TRBD1 matches 8 bases. The CDR3 contains 19 residues. CDR1 KGHDR and CDR2 SFDVKD come from the germline V gene. The J segment lost 0 bases and the V segment lost 5 bases, leaving 14 bases of the junction unmatched.

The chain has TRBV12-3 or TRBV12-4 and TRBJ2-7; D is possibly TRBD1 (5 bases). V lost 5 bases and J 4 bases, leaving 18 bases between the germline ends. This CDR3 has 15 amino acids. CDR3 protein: CASSRRAGLVYEQYF. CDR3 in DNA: TGTGCCAGCAGTCGCAGGGCCGGCTTAGTTTACGAGCAGTACTTC.

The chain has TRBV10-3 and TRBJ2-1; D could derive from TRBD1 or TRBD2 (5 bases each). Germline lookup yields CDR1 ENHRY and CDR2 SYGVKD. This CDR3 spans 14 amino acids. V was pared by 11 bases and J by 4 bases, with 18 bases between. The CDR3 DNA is TGTGCCGTAAACCGGGACCAAGGGTACAATGAGCAGTTCTTC. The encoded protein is CAVNRDQGYNEQFF.

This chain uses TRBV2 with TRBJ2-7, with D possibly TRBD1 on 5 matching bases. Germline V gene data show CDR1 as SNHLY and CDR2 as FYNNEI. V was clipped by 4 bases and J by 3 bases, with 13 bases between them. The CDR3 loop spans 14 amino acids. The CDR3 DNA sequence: TGTGCCAGCAGTGTAAATCAGGGTCTCTACGAGCAGTACTTC. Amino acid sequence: CASSVNQGLYEQYF.

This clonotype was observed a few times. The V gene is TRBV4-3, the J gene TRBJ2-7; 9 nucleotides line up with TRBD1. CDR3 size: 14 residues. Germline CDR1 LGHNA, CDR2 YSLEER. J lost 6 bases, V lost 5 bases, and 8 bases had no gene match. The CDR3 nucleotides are TGCGCCAGCAGCGACGGACAGGGGAGTTCCGAGCAGTACTTC. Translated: CASSDGQGSSEQYF.

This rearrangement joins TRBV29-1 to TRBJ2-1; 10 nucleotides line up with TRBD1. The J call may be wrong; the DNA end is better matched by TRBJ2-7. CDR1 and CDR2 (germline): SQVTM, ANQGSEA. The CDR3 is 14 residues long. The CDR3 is CSVVLGQGTYEQYF. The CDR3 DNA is TGCAGCGTTGTTTTGGGACAGGGGACCTACGAGCAGTACTTC.

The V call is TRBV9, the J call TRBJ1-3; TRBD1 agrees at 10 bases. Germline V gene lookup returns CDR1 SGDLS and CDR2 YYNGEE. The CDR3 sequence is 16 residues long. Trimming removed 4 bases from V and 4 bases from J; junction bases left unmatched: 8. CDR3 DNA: TGTGCCAGCAGCATTAACCGGGACAGGGGCGGAAACACCATATATTTT. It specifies CASSINRDRGGNTIYF.

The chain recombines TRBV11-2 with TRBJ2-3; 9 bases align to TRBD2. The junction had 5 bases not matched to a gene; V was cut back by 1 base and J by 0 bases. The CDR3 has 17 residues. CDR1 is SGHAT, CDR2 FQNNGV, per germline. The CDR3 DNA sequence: TGTGCCAGCAGCTTAGCTTGGACTAGCGTTAGCACAGATACGCAGTATTTT. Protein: CASSLAWTSVSTDTQYF.